Presented here are 2 T cell receptor beta chains from one specimen sequenced in a study of PD-L1 blockade in urothelial cancer. The time point denotes: peripheral blood 6 weeks after treatment start. The table came from immunoSEQ multiplex PCR; TCRdb's copy has only in-frame clones and leaves some out. Here the sample spans approximately 47,000 clones, about four fifths being singletons. Sequencing used PBMCs, obtained around atezolizumab (anti-PD-L1) treatment. These receptors were collected from a man between 70 and 80 years old with urothelial cancer.

This clone was detected only once. The chain is built from TRBV6-5 and TRBJ1-2, with 7 bases identical to TRBD1. The V gene's germline CDR1 is MNHEY and CDR2 SVGAGI. This CDR3 is 14 amino acids long. J gave up 6 bases and V 5 bases, and 9 bases lay outside the gene matches. The CDR3 loop is CASSPLTGEHGYTF. CDR3 coding DNA: TGTGCCAGCAGTCCCCTTACAGGGGAACATGGCTACACCTTC.

The CDR3: CATSRDYLQGYEQYF. The DNA for the CDR3 is TGTGCCACCAGCAGAGATTACCTACAGGGGTACGAGCAGTACTTC. The chain employs TRBV15 and TRBJ2-7; 7 bases agree with TRBD1. CDR1 and CDR2 from the germline V gene are LNHNV and YYDKDF (reference sequence). The CDR3 extends over 15 amino acids. V shed 0 bases and J 4 bases; nucleotides not matched to a gene: 6. The whole variable domain, remainder taken from reference TRBV15 and TRBJ2-7, is DAMVIQNPRYQVTQFGKPVTLSCSQTLNHNVMYWYQQKSSQAPKLLFHYYDKDFNNEADTPDNFQSRRPNTSFCFLDIRSPGLGDTAMYLCATSRDYLQGYEQYFGPGTRLTVT.